The 2 T cell receptor beta chains presented below share a single source sample, sequenced in a study of T-cell memory formation after mild COVID-19. MiXCR, run by TCRdb on the 5' RACE reads, gives a single entry per CDR3 protein. The table has around 510,000 distinct CDR3 sequences, less than 25% seen once. Sequenced sample: PBMCs or a T cell subset sorted from them (not recorded which). These receptors all come from an adult woman who had mild COVID-19 (a few samples of this study predate the infection). Cell type and time point are not known.

This clonotype was seen many times. V and J are TRBV15 and TRBJ2-1, with 10 nucleotides matching TRBD1. This CDR3 region has 16 residues. Germline values: CDR1 LNHNV, CDR2 YYDKDF (reference sequence). The J segment lost 3 bases and the V segment lost 1 base, leaving 3 bases of the junction unmatched. The CDR3 DNA follows: TGTGCCACCAGCAGAGGGACAGGGGGAAACTACAATGAGCAGTTCTTC. Translation: CATSRGTGGNYNEQFF.

V is TRBV9 and J is TRBJ2-7; D possibly corresponds to TRBD1 (6 bases). Germline V gives CDR1 SGDLS, CDR2 YYNGEE. V was shortened by 0 bases and J by 3 bases, with 13 bases between the two germline ends. The CDR3 has 15 residues. CDR3 DNA: TGTGCCAGCAGCGTAGGCACAGGGACGGGCTACGAGCAGTACTTC. Residues: CASSVGTGTGYEQYF.